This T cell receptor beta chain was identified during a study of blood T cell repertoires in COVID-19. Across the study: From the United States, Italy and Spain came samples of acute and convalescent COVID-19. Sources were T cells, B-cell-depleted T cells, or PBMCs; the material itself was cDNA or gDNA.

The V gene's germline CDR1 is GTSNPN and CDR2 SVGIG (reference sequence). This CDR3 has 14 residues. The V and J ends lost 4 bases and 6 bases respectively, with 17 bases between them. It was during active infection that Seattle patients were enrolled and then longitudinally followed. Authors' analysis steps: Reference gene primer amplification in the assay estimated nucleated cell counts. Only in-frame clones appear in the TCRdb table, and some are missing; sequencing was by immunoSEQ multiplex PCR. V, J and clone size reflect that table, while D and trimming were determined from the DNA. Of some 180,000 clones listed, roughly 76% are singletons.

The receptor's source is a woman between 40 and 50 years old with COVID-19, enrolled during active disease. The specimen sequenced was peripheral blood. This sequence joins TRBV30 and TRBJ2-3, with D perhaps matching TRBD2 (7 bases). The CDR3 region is CAWTNREGRDTQYF. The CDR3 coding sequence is TGTGCCTGGACCAACAGGGAGGGGAGGGATACGCAGTATTTT.